What follows describes a single T cell receptor beta chain. Researchers divided each subset's genomic DNA evenly across several immunoSEQ plates. Generated by immunoSEQ multiplex PCR, the TCRdb table keeps only in-frame clones and is missing some. The sample carries hundreds of thousands of clones, about 95% recorded once. Naive CD8 cells lacked CD45RO, underwent positive selection for CCR7 and left out terminally differentiated effector memory CD45RA+ cells. Germline CDR1 is SGHAT and CDR2 is FQNNGV. V was shortened by 1 base and J by 4 bases, with 20 bases between the two germline ends. The CDR3 sequence is 17 residues long. This sample was included in a study of shared clonotypes between healthy human individuals.

The sequenced sample was naive CD8+ T cells sorted from blood. The V call is TRBV11-2, the J call TRBJ2-7, with TRBD2 as a possible D gene (5 bases). The sequence derives from a woman aged 25 to 39 in good health. CDR3 DNA sequence: TGTGCCAGCAGCTTAGGGCCCCAGCTGGAGGATAAGTACGAGCAGTACTTC. Its protein is CASSLGPQLEDKYEQYF.